This TCR beta chain is drawn from a study of blood T cell repertoires in COVID-19. Study-wide context: Material from acute and convalescent COVID-19 was sourced from the United States, Italy and Spain. PBMCs, B-cell-depleted T cells, or T cells provided the cDNA or gDNA that made up the material.

Method: immunoSEQ multiplex PCR; TCRdb's copy keeps in-frame clones and lacks some. This repertoire shows about 300,000 clones, approximately 92% found once; its top ten account for roughly 1.1%. Living in under 30 US areas, the participants were between 18 and 89 years of age. Which cohort a participant joined came from the clinical history participants gave. The CDR3 loop spans 21 amino acids. Germline assignment: CDR1 DFQATT and CDR2 SNEGSKA (reference sequence). V was clipped by 3 bases and J by 0 bases, with 32 bases between them. V usage is TRBV20-1 and J usage is TRBJ1-2; a weak D match, TRBD1 (5 bases). The TCR was taken from a woman aged 25 to 39 who had recovered from COVID-19. Sequenced material: PBMCs or T cells enriched from blood (not recorded which). CDR3 DNA sequence: TGCAGTGCTAGTATTCTAAGAGATGATGAAAGAAGGGGTACTGCTAACTATGGCTACACCTTC. Its translation is CSASILRDDERRGTANYGYTF.